This TCR beta chain emerged from a study of response to subunit inactivated influenza vaccine. TCRdb processed the RT-PCR reads anew with MiXCR; each CDR3 protein has one entry. The data contain about 780,000 distinct CDR3 sequences, approximately 17% of them seen just once; the ten biggest clones take up roughly a tenth. Whole-study findings and limits: Only a handful of new T cells, the authors suggested, are recruited with each seasonal influenza vaccination.

This clonotype has a handful of counts. Antigen: not known. The length of the CDR3 is 14 residues. Trimming stripped 4 bases from V and 4 bases from J, with 12 bases between. Germline V gene sequence: CDR1 SGHRS, CDR2 YFSETQ. The source is a man aged 45 to 65 who received an inactivated influenza vaccine. This sequence joins TRBV5-1 and TRBJ2-1; D might be TRBD2 (6 bases). Here the sequenced sample was PBMCs from blood, taken around 5 days after vaccination. CDR3 nucleotides: TGCGCCAGCAGCCCCGGGGGAGAGTACAATGAGCAGTTCTTC. Its protein product is CASSPGGEYNEQFF.